These T cell receptor beta chains were read from a single sample in a study of shared clonotypes between healthy human individuals. Sequencing used immunoSEQ multiplex PCR; TCRdb keeps in-frame clones, though not all of them. The table has 550,000 to 850,000 clones, about 74% seen once. Sequences were obtained from memory CD4+ T cells sorted from blood. All receptors come from a woman under 40 in good health. The CDR3 runs from the conserved cysteine through the conserved F or W. Each record gives: clone size, D gene, V gene, J gene, CDR3 DNA, CDR3 protein. D genes are given only for firm matches. Size is stated for part of the rows, as once, few or many counts, or as a class when the clone is expanded.

clone_size: -
d_call: -
v_call: TRBV15
j_call: TRBJ2-5
cdr3_nt: TGTGCCACCAGCAGAACCACGGGGGACGACGAGACCCAGTACTTC
cdr3_aa: CATSRTTGDDETQYF

clone_size: -
d_call: -
v_call: TRBV5-6
j_call: TRBJ2-2
cdr3_nt: TGTGCCAGCAGCCCCTCCGACCGGAACACCGGGGAGCTGTTTTTT
cdr3_aa: CASSPSDRNTGELFF

clone_size: -
d_call: -
v_call: TRBV7-2
j_call: TRBJ2-7
cdr3_nt: TGTGCCAGCAGCTTAACGGGGGCGGGGTACGAGCAGTACTTC
cdr3_aa: CASSLTGAGYEQYF

clone_size: -
d_call: -
v_call: TRBV7-8
j_call: TRBJ1-1
cdr3_nt: TGTGCCAGCAGCTTCCAGGGGTTCAGCACTGAAGCTTTCTTT
cdr3_aa: CASSFQGFSTEAFF

clone_size: -
d_call: -
v_call: TRBV4-1
j_call: TRBJ2-5
cdr3_nt: TGCGCCAGCAGCCAAGTGGGGGCGGGGAAAGAGACCCAGTACTTC
cdr3_aa: CASSQVGAGKETQYF

clone_size: -
d_call: -
v_call: TRBV6-1
j_call: TRBJ1-2
cdr3_nt: -
cdr3_aa: CASSEDLRAGFGYTF

clone_size: -
d_call: TRBD2
v_call: TRBV10-1
j_call: TRBJ2-3
cdr3_nt: TGCGCCAGCAGTGAACAGCGGGGGGACACAGATACGCAGTATTTT
cdr3_aa: CASSEQRGDTDTQYF

clone_size: -
d_call: -
v_call: TRBV27
j_call: TRBJ1-5
cdr3_nt: TGTGCCAGCAGGCCCACAGGAAGGGGAGTCAATCAGCCCCAGCATTTT
cdr3_aa: CASRPTGRGVNQPQHF

clone_size: -
d_call: -
v_call: TRBV28
j_call: TRBJ2-7
cdr3_nt: TGTGCCAGCAGTTTGCGAATCGTGGAGCAGTACTTC
cdr3_aa: CASSLRIVEQYF

clone_size: -
d_call: TRBD1
v_call: TRBV5-1
j_call: TRBJ2-7
cdr3_nt: TGCGCCAGCAGCTCGGGACAGTTCTACGAGCAGTACTTC
cdr3_aa: CASSSGQFYEQYF

clone_size: -
d_call: TRBD2
v_call: TRBV5-4
j_call: TRBJ2-1
cdr3_nt: TGTGCCAGCAGTAGCGGGAGGGGAGTCGGTGAGCAGTTCTTC
cdr3_aa: CASSSGRGVGEQFF

clone_size: -
d_call: -
v_call: TRBV11-2
j_call: TRBJ1-1
cdr3_nt: TGTGCCAGCAGCTTAGAGGGGGGGAGAGCTTTCTTT
cdr3_aa: CASSLEGGRAFF

clone_size: -
d_call: TRBD2
v_call: TRBV6-6
j_call: TRBJ2-1
cdr3_nt: TGTGCCAGCAGTAGGACTAGCGGGATGGACAATGAGCAGTTCTTC
cdr3_aa: CASSRTSGMDNEQFF

clone_size: -
d_call: TRBD1
v_call: TRBV19
j_call: TRBJ2-5
cdr3_nt: TGTGCCAGTAGAGCAGACAGGGGGAAGACCCAGTACTTC
cdr3_aa: CASRADRGKTQYF

clone_size: -
d_call: TRBD2
v_call: TRBV2
j_call: TRBJ2-7
cdr3_nt: TGTGCCAGCACCCTAGCGGGACACTCCTACGAGCAGTACTTC
cdr3_aa: CASTLAGHSYEQYF

clone_size: -
d_call: TRBD2
v_call: TRBV6-5
j_call: TRBJ2-7
cdr3_nt: TGTGCCAGCAGTTACCGGGGGGGCGACGAGCAGTACTTC
cdr3_aa: CASSYRGGDEQYF

clone_size: -
d_call: -
v_call: TRBV11-2
j_call: TRBJ2-7
cdr3_nt: TGTGCCAGCAGCTTTTTTAGTAATTCAAGAACCTACGAGCAGTACTTC
cdr3_aa: CASSFFSNSRTYEQYF

clone_size: -
d_call: -
v_call: TRBV11-2
j_call: TRBJ2-1
cdr3_nt: TGTGCCAGCAGGTACACTAGCAGCGAGCAGTTCTTC
cdr3_aa: CASRYTSSEQFF

clone_size: -
d_call: TRBD2
v_call: TRBV11-1
j_call: TRBJ2-5
cdr3_nt: TGTGCCAGCAGCTTGGGTTGGCGGGAGGGACTGGAGACCCAGTACTTC
cdr3_aa: CASSLGWREGLETQYF

clone_size: once
d_call: TRBD2
v_call: TRBV4-2
j_call: TRBJ2-5
cdr3_nt: TGTGCCAGCAGCCAAGATTTGGGGGGGAGAGAGACCCAGTACTTC
cdr3_aa: CASSQDLGGRETQYF

clone_size: -
d_call: -
v_call: TRBV7-9
j_call: TRBJ2-5
cdr3_nt: TGTGCCAGCAGCTTAAACCAAGAGACCCAGTACTTC
cdr3_aa: CASSLNQETQYF

clone_size: -
d_call: TRBD1
v_call: TRBV9
j_call: TRBJ1-4
cdr3_nt: TGTGCCAGCAGTACCGGGACAGGACTTGAAAAACTGTTTTTT
cdr3_aa: CASSTGTGLEKLFF

clone_size: -
d_call: -
v_call: TRBV7-9
j_call: TRBJ1-3
cdr3_nt: TGTGCCAGCAGCCCCAACGACAGACTCTCTGGAAACACCATATATTTT
cdr3_aa: CASSPNDRLSGNTIYF

clone_size: few
d_call: TRBD1
v_call: TRBV15
j_call: TRBJ1-5
cdr3_nt: TGTGCCACCAGCAGAGGACAGGGCTCCCCATATAGCAATCAGCCCCAGCATTTT
cdr3_aa: CATSRGQGSPYSNQPQHF

clone_size: -
d_call: -
v_call: TRBV5-4
j_call: TRBJ2-3
cdr3_nt: TGTGCCAGCAGCTCGAACGGGGAGGATACGCAGTATTTT
cdr3_aa: CASSSNGEDTQYF

clone_size: -
d_call: TRBD1
v_call: TRBV28
j_call: TRBJ1-2
cdr3_nt: TGTGCCAGCAGTTTAAGAACAGGGGCAGTGTCTATCTCTGGCTACACCTTC
cdr3_aa: CASSLRTGAVSISGYTF

clone_size: -
d_call: -
v_call: TRBV2
j_call: TRBJ2-3
cdr3_nt: TGTGCCAGCAGTGAGGAGATAGGGACTAGCACAGATACGCAGTATTTT
cdr3_aa: CASSEEIGTSTDTQYF

clone_size: -
d_call: TRBD1
v_call: TRBV6-5
j_call: TRBJ2-7
cdr3_nt: TGTGCCAGCAGCACGGACAGGGAGACCTACGAGCAGTACTTC
cdr3_aa: CASSTDRETYEQYF

clone_size: -
d_call: -
v_call: TRBV6-5
j_call: TRBJ2-7
cdr3_nt: TGTGCCTCGAGGAGGGCGACTACCTTTGGCGAGCAGTACTTC
cdr3_aa: CASRRATTFGEQYF

clone_size: -
d_call: -
v_call: TRBV9
j_call: TRBJ2-1
cdr3_nt: TGTGCCAGCAGCGTAGTCCCGGAAGCGGAGCAGTTCTTC
cdr3_aa: CASSVVPEAEQFF

clone_size: -
d_call: TRBD2
v_call: TRBV29-1
j_call: TRBJ2-1
cdr3_nt: TGCAGCGTCGGGACTAGCGGACCCTACAATGAGCAGTTCTTC
cdr3_aa: CSVGTSGPYNEQFF

clone_size: -
d_call: -
v_call: TRBV10-3
j_call: TRBJ2-7
cdr3_nt: TGTGCCATCAAAGGGGACGGGACGAAACCCTACGAGCAGTACTTC
cdr3_aa: CAIKGDGTKPYEQYF

clone_size: -
d_call: -
v_call: TRBV11-2
j_call: TRBJ2-5
cdr3_nt: TGTGCCAGCAGCTTAGATCCGTCAGAGACCCAGTACTTC
cdr3_aa: CASSLDPSETQYF

clone_size: -
d_call: TRBD1
v_call: TRBV6-4
j_call: TRBJ1-4
cdr3_nt: TGTGCCAGCAGGACGGGGACAGGGGGCCGAACTAATGAAAAACTGTTTTTT
cdr3_aa: CASRTGTGGRTNEKLFF

clone_size: -
d_call: -
v_call: TRBV5-1
j_call: TRBJ2-3
cdr3_nt: TGCGCCAGCAGCTTGTACAGCTCAGATACGCAGTATTTT
cdr3_aa: CASSLYSSDTQYF

clone_size: -
d_call: -
v_call: TRBV27
j_call: TRBJ1-5
cdr3_nt: TGTGCCAGCAGTTTGGCGGCACAGGGAACTGGCAATCAGCCCCAGCATTTT
cdr3_aa: CASSLAAQGTGNQPQHF

clone_size: -
d_call: TRBD1
v_call: TRBV14
j_call: TRBJ1-4
cdr3_nt: TGTGCCAGCAGCCAAGTACCGGGACAGGGGCACGGTGAAAAACTGTTTTTT
cdr3_aa: CASSQVPGQGHGEKLFF

clone_size: -
d_call: TRBD1
v_call: TRBV27
j_call: TRBJ1-2
cdr3_nt: TGTGCCAGCAGTCCGGGACAGAGCTATGGCTACACCTTC
cdr3_aa: CASSPGQSYGYTF

clone_size: -
d_call: TRBD1
v_call: TRBV19
j_call: TRBJ2-1
cdr3_nt: TGTGCCAGTAGTCCCCGGACAGGGGTTTACAATGAGCAGTTCTTC
cdr3_aa: CASSPRTGVYNEQFF

clone_size: many
d_call: -
v_call: TRBV29-1
j_call: TRBJ1-1
cdr3_nt: TGCAGCGTTGATCCTCATGAGAAAGGGGACACTGAAGCTTTCTTT
cdr3_aa: CSVDPHEKGDTEAFF

clone_size: -
d_call: -
v_call: TRBV6-6
j_call: TRBJ1-1
cdr3_nt: TGTGCCAGCAGTTTAAGGGAGGGAAGGGGCACTGAAGCTTTCTTT
cdr3_aa: CASSLREGRGTEAFF

clone_size: -
d_call: TRBD1
v_call: TRBV5-1
j_call: TRBJ2-1
cdr3_nt: TGCGCCAGCAGCTTGTTCCCGACAGGGCAGTACAATGAGCAGTTCTTC
cdr3_aa: CASSLFPTGQYNEQFF

clone_size: -
d_call: -
v_call: TRBV5-6
j_call: TRBJ1-4
cdr3_nt: TGTGCCAGCAGCTTGGGAGGGGCAACTAATGAAAAACTGTTTTTT
cdr3_aa: CASSLGGATNEKLFF

clone_size: -
d_call: -
v_call: TRBV5-1
j_call: TRBJ1-2
cdr3_nt: TGCGCCAGCAGCTTGGGTACAGCAAATAACTATGGCTACACCTTC
cdr3_aa: CASSLGTANNYGYTF

clone_size: -
d_call: -
v_call: TRBV5-1
j_call: TRBJ1-2
cdr3_nt: TGCGCCAGCAGCTTCGAGGGAACAAAAGGCTACACCTTC
cdr3_aa: CASSFEGTKGYTF

clone_size: -
d_call: -
v_call: TRBV28
j_call: TRBJ2-7
cdr3_nt: TGTGCCAGCAGTTTGGGTCAGGCCTCCTACGAGCAGTACTTC
cdr3_aa: CASSLGQASYEQYF

clone_size: -
d_call: -
v_call: TRBV30
j_call: TRBJ2-7
cdr3_nt: TGTGCCTGGAGTTACAACCTAGGGAACGAGCAGTACTTC
cdr3_aa: CAWSYNLGNEQYF

clone_size: few
d_call: TRBD1
v_call: TRBV7-3
j_call: TRBJ2-4
cdr3_nt: TGTGCCAGCGGACTGGACAGGTGGAGCATTCAGTACTTC
cdr3_aa: CASGLDRWSIQYF

clone_size: many
d_call: TRBD2
v_call: TRBV6-5
j_call: TRBJ2-7
cdr3_nt: TGTGCCAGTGGACTAGCGGGAGGCCACGAGCAGTACTTC
cdr3_aa: CASGLAGGHEQYF

clone_size: many
d_call: TRBD2
v_call: TRBV5-1
j_call: TRBJ2-1
cdr3_nt: TGCGCCAGCAGCTGGACTAGCGGGAGCCCAAATAGGAATGAGCAGTTCTTC
cdr3_aa: CASSWTSGSPNRNEQFF